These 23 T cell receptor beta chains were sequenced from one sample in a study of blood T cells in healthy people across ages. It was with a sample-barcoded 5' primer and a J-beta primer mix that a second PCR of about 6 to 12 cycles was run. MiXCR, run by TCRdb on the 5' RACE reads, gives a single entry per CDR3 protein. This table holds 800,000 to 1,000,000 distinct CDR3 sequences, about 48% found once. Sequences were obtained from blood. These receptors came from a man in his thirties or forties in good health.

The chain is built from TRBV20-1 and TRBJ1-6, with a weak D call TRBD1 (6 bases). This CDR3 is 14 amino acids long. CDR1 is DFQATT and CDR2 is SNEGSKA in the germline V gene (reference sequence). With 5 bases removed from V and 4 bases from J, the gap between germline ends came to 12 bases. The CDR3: CSAYFQGYNSPLHF. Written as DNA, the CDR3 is TGCAGTGCTTATTTCCAGGGGTATAATTCACCCCTCCACTTT.

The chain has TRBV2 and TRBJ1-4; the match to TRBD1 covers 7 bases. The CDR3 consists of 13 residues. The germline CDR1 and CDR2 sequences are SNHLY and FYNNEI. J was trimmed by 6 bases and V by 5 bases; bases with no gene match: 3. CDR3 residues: CASSSRGYEKLFF. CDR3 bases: TGTGCCAGCAGTTCCAGGGGGTATGAAAAACTGTTTTTT.

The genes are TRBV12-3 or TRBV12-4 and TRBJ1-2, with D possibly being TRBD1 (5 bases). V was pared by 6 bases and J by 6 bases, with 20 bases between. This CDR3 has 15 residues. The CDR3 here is CASRSLGRGKDGYTF. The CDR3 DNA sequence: TGTGCCAGCAGATCACTGGGTAGGGGCAAGGATGGCTACACCTTC.

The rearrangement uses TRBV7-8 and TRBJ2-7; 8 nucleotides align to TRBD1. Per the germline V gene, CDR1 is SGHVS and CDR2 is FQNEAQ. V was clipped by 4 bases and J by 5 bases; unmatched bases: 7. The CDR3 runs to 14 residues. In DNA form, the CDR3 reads TGTGCCAGCAGCTCCGGACAGGGTAGACACGAGCAGTACTTC. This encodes CASSSGQGRHEQYF.

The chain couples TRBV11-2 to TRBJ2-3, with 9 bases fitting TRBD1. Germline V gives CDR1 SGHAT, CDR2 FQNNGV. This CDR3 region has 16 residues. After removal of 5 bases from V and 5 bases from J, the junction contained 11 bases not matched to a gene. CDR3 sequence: CASSEDRDRAVDTQYF. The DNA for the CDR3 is TGTGCCAGCAGCGAAGATAGGGACAGGGCGGTAGATACGCAGTATTTT.

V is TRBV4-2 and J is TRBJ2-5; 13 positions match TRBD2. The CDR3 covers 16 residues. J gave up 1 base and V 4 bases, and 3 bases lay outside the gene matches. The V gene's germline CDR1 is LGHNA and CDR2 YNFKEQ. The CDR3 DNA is TGTGCCAGCAGCCGACTAGCGGGAGGACTCCAAGAGACCCAGTACTTC. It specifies CASSRLAGGLQETQYF.

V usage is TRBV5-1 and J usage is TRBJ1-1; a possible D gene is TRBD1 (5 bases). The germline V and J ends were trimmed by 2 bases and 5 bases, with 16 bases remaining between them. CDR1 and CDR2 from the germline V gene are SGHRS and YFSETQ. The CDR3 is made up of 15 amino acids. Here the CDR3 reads CASSFRDPQGTEAFF. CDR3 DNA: TGCGCCAGCAGCTTTCGGGACCCCCAGGGAACTGAAGCTTTCTTT.

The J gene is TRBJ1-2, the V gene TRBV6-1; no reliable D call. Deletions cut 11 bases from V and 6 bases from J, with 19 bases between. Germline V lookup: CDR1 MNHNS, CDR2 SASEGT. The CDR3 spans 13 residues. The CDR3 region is CAAVPGREDGYTF. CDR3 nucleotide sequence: TGTGCCGCAGTCCCGGGCAGAGAAGATGGCTACACCTTC.

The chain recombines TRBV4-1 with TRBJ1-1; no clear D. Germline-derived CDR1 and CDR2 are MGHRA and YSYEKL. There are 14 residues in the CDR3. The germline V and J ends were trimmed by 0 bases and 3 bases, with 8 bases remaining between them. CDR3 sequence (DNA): TGCGCCAGCAGCCAAGATCCTAGGGACACTGAAGCTTTCTTT. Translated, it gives CASSQDPRDTEAFF.

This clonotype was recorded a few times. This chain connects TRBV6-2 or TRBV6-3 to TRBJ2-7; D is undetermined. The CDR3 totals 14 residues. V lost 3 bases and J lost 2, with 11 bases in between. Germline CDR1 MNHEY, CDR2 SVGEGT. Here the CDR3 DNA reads TGTGCCAGCAGTTATGCCGGGCCGACCTACGAGCAGTACTTC. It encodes CASSYAGPTYEQYF.

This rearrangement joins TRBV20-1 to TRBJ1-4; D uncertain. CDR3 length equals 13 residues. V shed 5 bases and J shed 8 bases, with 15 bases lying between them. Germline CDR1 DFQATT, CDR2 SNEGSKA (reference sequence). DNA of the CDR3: TGCAGTGCTGTCACCCTGGGAGGAGAAAAACTGTTTTTT. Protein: CSAVTLGGEKLFF.

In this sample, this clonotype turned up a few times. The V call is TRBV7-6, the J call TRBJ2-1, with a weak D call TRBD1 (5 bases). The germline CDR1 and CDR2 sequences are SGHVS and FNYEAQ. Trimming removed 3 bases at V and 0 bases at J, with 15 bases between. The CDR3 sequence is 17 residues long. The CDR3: CASSFITGDSSYNEQFF. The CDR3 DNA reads TGTGCCAGCAGCTTTATAACAGGCGATAGCTCCTACAATGAGCAGTTCTTC. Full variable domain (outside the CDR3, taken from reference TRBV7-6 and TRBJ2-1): GAGVSQSPRYKVTKRGQDVALRCDPISGHVSLYWYRQALGQGPEFLTYFNYEAQQDKSGLPNDRFSAERPEGSISTLTIQRTEQRDSAMYRCASSFITGDSSYNEQFFGPGTRLTVL.

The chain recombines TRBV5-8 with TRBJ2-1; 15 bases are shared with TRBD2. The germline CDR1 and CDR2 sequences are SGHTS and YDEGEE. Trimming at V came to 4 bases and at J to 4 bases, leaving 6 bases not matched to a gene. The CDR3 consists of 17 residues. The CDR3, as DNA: TGTGCCAGCAGCCAGGGACTAGCGGGGGGCCGGTACAATGAGCAGTTCTTC. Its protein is CASSQGLAGGRYNEQFF.

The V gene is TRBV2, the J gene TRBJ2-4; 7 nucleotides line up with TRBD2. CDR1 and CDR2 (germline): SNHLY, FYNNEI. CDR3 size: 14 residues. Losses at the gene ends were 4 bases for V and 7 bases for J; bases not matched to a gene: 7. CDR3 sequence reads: CASSVGLEINIQYF. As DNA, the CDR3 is TGTGCCAGCAGTGTAGGACTAGAGATTAACATTCAGTACTTC.

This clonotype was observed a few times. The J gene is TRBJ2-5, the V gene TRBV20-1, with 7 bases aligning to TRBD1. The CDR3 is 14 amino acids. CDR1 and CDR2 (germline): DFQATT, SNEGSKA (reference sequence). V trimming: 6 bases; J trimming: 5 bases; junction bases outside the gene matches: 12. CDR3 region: CSAVSQTGMETQYF. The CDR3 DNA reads TGCAGTGCCGTGTCGCAGACAGGGATGGAGACCCAGTACTTC.

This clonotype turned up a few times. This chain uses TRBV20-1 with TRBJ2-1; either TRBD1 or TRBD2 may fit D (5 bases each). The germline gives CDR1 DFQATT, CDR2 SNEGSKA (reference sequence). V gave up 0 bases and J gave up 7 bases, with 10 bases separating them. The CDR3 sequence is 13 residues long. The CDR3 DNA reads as TGCAGTGCTAGAGACGAGGGGTGGAATGAGCAGTTCTTC. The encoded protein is CSARDEGWNEQFF.

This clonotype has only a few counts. This CDR3 is CASSFSGQGFEQYF. The CDR3 region has the DNA TGTGCCAGCAGTTTCTCTGGACAGGGTTTCGAGCAGTACTTC. V and J are TRBV12-3 or TRBV12-4 and TRBJ2-7; 8 bases map to TRBD1. V was pared by 3 bases and J by 6 bases, with 7 bases of the junction left unmatched. The length of the CDR3 is 14 residues.

The CDR3 spells CATSDPGTAHNEQYF. DNA of the CDR3: TGTGCCACCAGTGACCCCGGGACGGCGCACAATGAGCAGTACTTC. The rearrangement links TRBV24-1 to TRBJ2-5, with D possibly called TRBD1 or TRBD2 (5 bases each). Per the germline V gene, CDR1 is KGHDR and CDR2 is SFDVKD. Trimming removed 4 bases at V and 11 bases at J, with 22 bases between. CDR3 length equals 15 residues.

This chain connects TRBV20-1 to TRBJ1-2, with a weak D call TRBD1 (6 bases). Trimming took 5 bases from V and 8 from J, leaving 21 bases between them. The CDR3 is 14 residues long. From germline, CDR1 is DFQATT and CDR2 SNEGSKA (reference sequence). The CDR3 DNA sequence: TGCAGTGCTCCTCTCTTACAGGGACGAAAAGGCTACACCTTC. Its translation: CSAPLLQGRKGYTF.

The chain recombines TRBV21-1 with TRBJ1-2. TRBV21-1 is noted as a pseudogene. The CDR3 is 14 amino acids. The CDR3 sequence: CASSRAQRLYGYTF. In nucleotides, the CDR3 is TGTGCCAGCAGCAGGGCACAGCGTCTCTATGGCTACACCTTC.

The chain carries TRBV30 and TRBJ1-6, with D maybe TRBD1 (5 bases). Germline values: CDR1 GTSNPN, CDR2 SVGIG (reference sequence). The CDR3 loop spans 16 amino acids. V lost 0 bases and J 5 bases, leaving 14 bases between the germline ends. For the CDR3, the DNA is TGTGCCTGGAGTGTACGTGTCGGCAGGGATAATTCACCCCTCCACTTT. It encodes CAWSVRVGRDNSPLHF.

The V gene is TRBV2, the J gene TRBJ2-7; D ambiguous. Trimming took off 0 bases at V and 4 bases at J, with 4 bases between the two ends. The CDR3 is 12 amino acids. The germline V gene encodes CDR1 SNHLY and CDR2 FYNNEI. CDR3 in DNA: TGTGCCAGCAGTGAAGCGCCGTACGAGCAGTACTTC. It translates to CASSEAPYEQYF.

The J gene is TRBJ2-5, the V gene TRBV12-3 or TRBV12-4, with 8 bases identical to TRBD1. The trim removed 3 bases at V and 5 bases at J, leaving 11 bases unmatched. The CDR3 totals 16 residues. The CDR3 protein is CASSFRTGIGRETQYF. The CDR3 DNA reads TGTGCCAGCAGTTTCCGGACAGGGATAGGAAGGGAGACCCAGTACTTC.